This TCR beta chain was sequenced in a study of T cells after posttransplantation cyclophosphamide. Generated by immunoSEQ multiplex PCR, the TCRdb table keeps only in-frame clones and is missing some. Counted here are 10,000 to 12,000 clones, roughly 86% occurring once; the ten biggest clones make up 25% to 35%. Busulfan-fludarabine conditioning, marrow transplant, and cyclophosphamide on days +3 and +4 were administered. With 6 bases clipped from V and 3 bases from J, the junction kept 13 bases outside the gene matches. In germline, CDR1 is SGHDT, CDR2 YYEEEE. The CDR3 consists of 16 residues. The receptor comes from a male patient in his thirties who received an allogeneic stem cell transplant from a related donor, was CMV-positive, and had acute GVHD only. Some of the T cells may derive from the graft donor. The sequences come from CD4+ T cells sorted from PBMCs, collected after allogeneic stem cell transplant with posttransplant cyclophosphamide. The chain combines TRBV5-6 with TRBJ2-3; 7 bases line up with TRBD1. CDR3 region: CASNPLLDRTTDTQYF. The CDR3 DNA is TGTGCCAGCAACCCCTTACTGGACAGGACGACAGATACGCAGTATTTT.